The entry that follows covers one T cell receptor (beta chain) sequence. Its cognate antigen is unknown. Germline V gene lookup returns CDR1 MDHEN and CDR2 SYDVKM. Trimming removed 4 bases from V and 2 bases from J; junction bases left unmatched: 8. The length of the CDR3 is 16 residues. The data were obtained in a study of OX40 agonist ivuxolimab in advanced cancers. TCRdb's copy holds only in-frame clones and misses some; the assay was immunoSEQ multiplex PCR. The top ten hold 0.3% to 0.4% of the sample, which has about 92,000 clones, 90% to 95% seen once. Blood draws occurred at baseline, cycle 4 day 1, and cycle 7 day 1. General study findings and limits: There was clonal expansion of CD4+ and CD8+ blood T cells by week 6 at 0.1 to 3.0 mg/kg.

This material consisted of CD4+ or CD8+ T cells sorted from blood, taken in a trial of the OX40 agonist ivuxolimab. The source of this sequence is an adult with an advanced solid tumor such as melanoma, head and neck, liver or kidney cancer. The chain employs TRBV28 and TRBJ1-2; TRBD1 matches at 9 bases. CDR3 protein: CASSSGTTGGNYGYTF. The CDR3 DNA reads TGTGCCAGCAGTTCGGGCACAACAGGGGGCAACTATGGCTACACCTTC.